This T cell receptor beta chain was obtained from a study of T-cell memory formation after mild COVID-19. TCRdb used MiXCR to reprocess the 5' RACE reads, holding one entry per CDR3 protein. The sample includes fewer than 350,000 distinct CDR3 sequences, about 15% of them seen just once. Losses at the gene ends were 4 bases for V and 3 bases for J; bases not matched to a gene: 9. Germline values: CDR1 MNHEY, CDR2 SMNVEV (reference sequence). CDR3 length: 16 residues. This clonotype appeared a few times. The V call is TRBV27, the J call TRBJ1-5; TRBD1 matches at 7 bases. Material for sequencing was PBMCs or a T cell subset sorted from them (not recorded which). This receptor was identified in a man between 18 and 35 years old who had mild COVID-19 (a few samples of this study predate the infection). Cell type and time point are not known. The CDR3, as DNA: TGTGCCAGCAGTTCCACCTACAGGGGTTTCAATCAGCCCCAGCATTTT. Translation gives CASSSTYRGFNQPQHF.